The present T cell receptor (beta chain) was sequenced within a study of blood T cell repertoires in COVID-19. Study-wide background: The United States, Italy and Spain were the sources of the acute and convalescent COVID-19 samples.

The CDR3 runs 19 residues. Germline assignment: CDR1 MGHRA and CDR2 YSYEKL. V lost 0 bases, J lost 2 bases, and 12 bases stayed unmatched. Original processing methods: Reference gene primer amplification yielded estimated nucleated cell counts. Generated by immunoSEQ multiplex PCR, the TCRdb table keeps only in-frame clones and is missing some. For V, J and clone size, that table is used; D and trimming come from the DNA. The sample yields around 100,000 clones, around 87% seen once. Material for sequencing was peripheral blood. This sequence originates from a woman aged 30 to 39 with acute or convalescent COVID-19. The chain combines TRBV4-1 with TRBJ2-7; 11 bases align to TRBD2. The DNA of the CDR3 is TGCGCCAGCAGCCAAGATATGAACGTAGCGGGGGGGGATCCCTACGAGCAGTACTTC. As protein: CASSQDMNVAGGDPYEQYF.